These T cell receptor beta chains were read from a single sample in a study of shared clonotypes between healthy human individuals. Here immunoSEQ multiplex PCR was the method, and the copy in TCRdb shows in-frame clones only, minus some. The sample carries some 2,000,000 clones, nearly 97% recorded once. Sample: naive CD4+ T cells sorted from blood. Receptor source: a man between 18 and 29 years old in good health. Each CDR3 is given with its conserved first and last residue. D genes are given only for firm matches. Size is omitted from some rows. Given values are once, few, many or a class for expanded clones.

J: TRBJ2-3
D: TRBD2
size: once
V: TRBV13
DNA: TGTGCCAGCAGCTTAGGGGGTGTCGAGCGGGAGTACTCAGATACGCAGTATTTT
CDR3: CASSLGGVEREYSDTQYF

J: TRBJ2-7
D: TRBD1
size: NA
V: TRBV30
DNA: TGTGCCTGGAGTAGACAGGGGGTCTCGCCCTACGAGCAGTACTTC
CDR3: CAWSRQGVSPYEQYF

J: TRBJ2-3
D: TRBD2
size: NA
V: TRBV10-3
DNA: TGTGCCATCAGTGGGGCTAGCGGGGGCGTCACAGATACGCAGTATTTT
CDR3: CAISGASGGVTDTQYF

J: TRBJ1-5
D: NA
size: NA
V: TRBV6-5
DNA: TGTGCCAGCAGACCAGGGGTATCTCATCAGCCCCAGCATTTT
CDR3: CASRPGVSHQPQHF

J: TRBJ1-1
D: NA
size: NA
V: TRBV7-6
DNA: TGTGCCAGCAGCTTAGCCGACCAGGCAGCCGACCCCATGAACACTGAAGCTTTCTTT
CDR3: CASSLADQAADPMNTEAFF

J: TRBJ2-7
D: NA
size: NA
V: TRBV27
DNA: TGTGCCAGCAGTCCGGAAGACTACGAGCAGTACTTC
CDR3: CASSPEDYEQYF

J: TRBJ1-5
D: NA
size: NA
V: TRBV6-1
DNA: TGTGCCAGCAGTGACGGGGCGACCGGGTATAGCAATCAGCCCCAGCATTTT
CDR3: CASSDGATGYSNQPQHF

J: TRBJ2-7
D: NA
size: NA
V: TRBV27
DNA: TGTGCCAGCAGTTATACCGGCGGGACCCAAAGCTCCTACGAGCAGTACTTC
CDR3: CASSYTGGTQSSYEQYF

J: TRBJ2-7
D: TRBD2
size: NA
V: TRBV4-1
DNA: TGCGCCAGCAGCCAAGATCGGTGGGAGGGGAGGTACGAGCAGTACTTC
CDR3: CASSQDRWEGRYEQYF

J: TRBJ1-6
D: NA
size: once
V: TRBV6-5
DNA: TGTGCCAGCAGTTACTCTAGGTCCGAAACTCAACACTTT
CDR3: CASSYSRSETQHF

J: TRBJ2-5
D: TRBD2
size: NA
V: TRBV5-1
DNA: TGCGCCAGCAGCCCGGGACTAGCGGGAGGGCAAGAGACCCAGTACTTC
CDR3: CASSPGLAGGQETQYF

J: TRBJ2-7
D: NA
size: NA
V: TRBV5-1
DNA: TGCGCCAGCAGCTTGGACCAGGTCTCCTACGAGCAGTACTTC
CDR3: CASSLDQVSYEQYF

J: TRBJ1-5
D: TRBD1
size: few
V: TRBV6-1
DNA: TGTGCCAGCAGTGAAGCACGGACAGGGGGCAATCAGCCCCAGCATTTT
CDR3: CASSEARTGGNQPQHF

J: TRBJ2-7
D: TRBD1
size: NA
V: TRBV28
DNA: TGTGCCAGCAGTTTCTGGACAGGGAAGCTCGTCTACGAGCAGTACTTC
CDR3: CASSFWTGKLVYEQYF

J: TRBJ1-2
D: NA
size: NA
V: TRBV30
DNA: TGTGCCTGGAGTGTATCGGGACGAGGAGGGCGCCCCTTC
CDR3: CAWSVSGRGGRPF

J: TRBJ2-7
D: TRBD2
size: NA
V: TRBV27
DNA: TGTGCCAGCAGTACCTTTTTTGGTAGCGGGGGAGGCTACTCCTACGAGCAGTACTTC
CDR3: CASSTFFGSGGGYSYEQYF

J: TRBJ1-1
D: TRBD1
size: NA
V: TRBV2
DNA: TGTGCCAGCAGTGGGGGACAGGGAAGGGTTAACGAAGCTTTCTTT
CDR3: CASSGGQGRVNEAFF

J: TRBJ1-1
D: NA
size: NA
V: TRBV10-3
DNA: TGTGCCATCAGCAAAGAGAACCTTAGGGCTTTCTTT
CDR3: CAISKENLRAFF

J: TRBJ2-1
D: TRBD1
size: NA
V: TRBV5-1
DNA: TGCGCCAGCAGATACGGGACAGGGGATTACAATGAGCAGTTCTTC
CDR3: CASRYGTGDYNEQFF

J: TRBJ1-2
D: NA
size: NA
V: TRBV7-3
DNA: TGTGCCAGCAGCGCCGGGTCTTTATATGGCTACACCTTC
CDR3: CASSAGSLYGYTF

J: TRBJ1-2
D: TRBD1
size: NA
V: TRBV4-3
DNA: TGCGCCAGCAGCCAAGATCTGGCCGGGGACAGCCATAACTATGGCTACACCTTC
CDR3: CASSQDLAGDSHNYGYTF

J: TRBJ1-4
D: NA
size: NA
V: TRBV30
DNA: TGTGCCTGGAGGCTCAATCCGGCACCTAATGAAAAACTGTTTTTT
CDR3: CAWRLNPAPNEKLFF

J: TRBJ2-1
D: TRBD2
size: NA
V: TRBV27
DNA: TGTGCCAGCAGACTCAGACTAGCGGGAGATCTCTACAATGAGCAGTTCTTC
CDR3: CASRLRLAGDLYNEQFF